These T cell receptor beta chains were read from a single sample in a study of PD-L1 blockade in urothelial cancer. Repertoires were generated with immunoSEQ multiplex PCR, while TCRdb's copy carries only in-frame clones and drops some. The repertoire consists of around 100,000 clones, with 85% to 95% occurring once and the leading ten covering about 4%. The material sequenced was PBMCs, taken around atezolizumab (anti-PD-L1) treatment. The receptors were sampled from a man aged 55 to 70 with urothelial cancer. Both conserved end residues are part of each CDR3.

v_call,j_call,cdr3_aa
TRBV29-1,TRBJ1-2,CSVEGSNYGYTF
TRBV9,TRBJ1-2,CASSGNFEVYGYTF
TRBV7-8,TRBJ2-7,CASSSYPGQGNYEQYF
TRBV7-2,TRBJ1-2,CASRQYLPLDGYTF
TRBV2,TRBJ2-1,CASGRSGGSYNEQFF
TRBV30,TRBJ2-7,CAWSVGGAEQYF
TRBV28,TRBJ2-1,CASTLRLAGKNNEQFF
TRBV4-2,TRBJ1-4,CASSPQGADEKLFF
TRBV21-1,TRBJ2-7,CASSKWGGNEQYF
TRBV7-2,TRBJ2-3,CASRRTSGGDTQYF
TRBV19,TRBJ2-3,CASAFWVAGATDTQYF
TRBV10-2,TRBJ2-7,CASSEQSSKPYF
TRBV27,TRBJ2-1,CASTLGLADYNEQFF
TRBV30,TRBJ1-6,CAWSPTGSYNSPLHF
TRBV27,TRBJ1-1,CASSGYRGRTEAFF
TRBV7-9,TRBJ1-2,CASSAGTGVYGYTF
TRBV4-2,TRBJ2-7,CASSQTLAYEQYF
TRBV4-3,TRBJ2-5,CASSQRQGVRETQYF
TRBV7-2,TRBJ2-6,CASSFQISGANVLTF
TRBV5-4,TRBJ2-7,CASRDSGRFTEQYF
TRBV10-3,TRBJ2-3,CAISQGLATTDTQYF
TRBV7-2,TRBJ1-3,CASSPNLAADTIYF
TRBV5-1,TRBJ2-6,CASSQGGPGANVLTF
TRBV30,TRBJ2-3,CAWSPREGAWDTQYF
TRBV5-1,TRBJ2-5,CASQNGGALETQYF
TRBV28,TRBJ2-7,CASSLRTGSSYEQYF
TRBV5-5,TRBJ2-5,CASSTGGEETQYF
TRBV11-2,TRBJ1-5,CASSPGIPKDQPQHF
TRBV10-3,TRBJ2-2,CAISGAGGEDGELFF
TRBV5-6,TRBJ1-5,CASSSSAGTEFRQPQHF
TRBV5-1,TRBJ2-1,CASSLRLAGNNEQFF
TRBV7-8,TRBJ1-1,CASSLMGTGGTEAFF
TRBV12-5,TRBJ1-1,CASGPGGYENTEAFF